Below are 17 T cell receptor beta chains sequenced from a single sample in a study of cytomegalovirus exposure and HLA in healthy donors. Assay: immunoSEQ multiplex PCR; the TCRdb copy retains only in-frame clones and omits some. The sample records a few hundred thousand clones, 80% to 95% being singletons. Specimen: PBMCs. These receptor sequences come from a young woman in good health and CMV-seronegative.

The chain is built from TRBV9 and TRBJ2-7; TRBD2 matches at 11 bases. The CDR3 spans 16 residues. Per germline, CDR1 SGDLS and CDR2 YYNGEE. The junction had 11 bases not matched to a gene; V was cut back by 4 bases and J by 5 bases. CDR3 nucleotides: TGTGCCAGCAGCCCGCGGGCTAGCGGGAGGAGCAACGAGCAGTACTTC. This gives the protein CASSPRASGRSNEQYF.

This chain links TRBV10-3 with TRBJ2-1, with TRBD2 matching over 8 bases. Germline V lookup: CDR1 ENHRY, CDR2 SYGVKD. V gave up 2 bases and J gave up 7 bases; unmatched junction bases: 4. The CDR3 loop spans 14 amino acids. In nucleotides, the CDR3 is TGTGCCATCAGTGAGCGGACTAGCATAAATGAGCAGTTCTTC. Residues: CAISERTSINEQFF.

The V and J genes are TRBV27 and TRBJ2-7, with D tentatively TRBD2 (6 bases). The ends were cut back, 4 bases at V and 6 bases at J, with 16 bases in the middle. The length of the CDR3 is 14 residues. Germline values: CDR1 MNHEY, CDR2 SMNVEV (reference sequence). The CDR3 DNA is TGTGCCAGCAGTTCCCTAGGAAGTAGCGGCGAGCAGTACTTC. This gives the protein CASSSLGSSGEQYF.

The DNA for the CDR3 is TGTGCCAGCAGCTTCGGCCCAAGCAAGGGGAATGAGCAGTTCTTC. Translating it yields CASSFGPSKGNEQFF. The chain combines TRBV5-4 with TRBJ2-1; possible D gene TRBD1, 5 bases. CDR3 length: 15 residues. Germline CDR1 is SGHNT and CDR2 is YYREEE (reference sequence). V was cut by 2 bases and J by 7 bases, with 16 bases left in between. Supplemented by reference TRBV5-4 and TRBJ2-1, the full variable domain reads ETGVTQSPTHLIKTRGQQVTLRCSSQSGHNTVSWYQQALGQGPQFIFQYYREEENGRGNFPPRFSGLQFPNYSSELNVNALELDDSALYLCASSFGPSKGNEQFFGPGTRLTVL.

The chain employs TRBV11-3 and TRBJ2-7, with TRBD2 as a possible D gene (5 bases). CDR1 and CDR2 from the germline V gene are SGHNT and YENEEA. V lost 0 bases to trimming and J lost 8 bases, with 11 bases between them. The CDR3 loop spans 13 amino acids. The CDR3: CASSLEGLVKQYF. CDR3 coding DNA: TGTGCCAGCAGCTTAGAAGGACTCGTCAAGCAGTACTTC.

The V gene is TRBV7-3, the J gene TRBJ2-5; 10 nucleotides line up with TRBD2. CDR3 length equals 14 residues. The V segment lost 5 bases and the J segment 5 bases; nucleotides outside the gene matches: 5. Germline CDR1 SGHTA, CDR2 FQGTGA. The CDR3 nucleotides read TGTGCCAGCAGCCCTAGCGGGAGTTTGGAGACCCAGTACTTC. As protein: CASSPSGSLETQYF.

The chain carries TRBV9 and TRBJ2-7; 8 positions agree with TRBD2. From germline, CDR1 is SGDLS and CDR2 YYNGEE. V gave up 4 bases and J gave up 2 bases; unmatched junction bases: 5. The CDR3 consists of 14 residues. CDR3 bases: TGTGCCAGCAGCCCAGCGGGAGTCCCCTACGAGCAGTACTTC. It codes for CASSPAGVPYEQYF. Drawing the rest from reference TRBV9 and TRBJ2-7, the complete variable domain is DSGVTQTPKHLITATGQRVTLRCSPRSGDLSVYWYQQSLDQGLQFLIQYYNGEERAKGNILERFSAQQFPDLHSELNLSSLELGDSALYFCASSPAGVPYEQYFGPGTRLTVT.

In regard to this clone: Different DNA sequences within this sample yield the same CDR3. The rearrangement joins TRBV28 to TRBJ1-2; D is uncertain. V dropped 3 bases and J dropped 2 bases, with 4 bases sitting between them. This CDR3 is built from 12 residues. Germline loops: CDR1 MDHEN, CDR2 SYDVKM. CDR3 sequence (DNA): TGTGCCAGCAGTTTTCAGAACTATGGCTACACCTTC. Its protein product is CASSFQNYGYTF.

The CDR3 DNA follows: TGTGCCAGCAGGCAAACAGGGTACAATGAGCAGTTCTTC. It codes for CASRQTGYNEQFF. The rearrangement joins TRBV6-5 to TRBJ2-1, with D perhaps matching TRBD1 (6 bases). V was trimmed by 6 bases and J by 4 bases, leaving 10 bases between them. There are 13 residues in the CDR3. Germline V gene lookup returns CDR1 MNHEY and CDR2 SVGAGI.

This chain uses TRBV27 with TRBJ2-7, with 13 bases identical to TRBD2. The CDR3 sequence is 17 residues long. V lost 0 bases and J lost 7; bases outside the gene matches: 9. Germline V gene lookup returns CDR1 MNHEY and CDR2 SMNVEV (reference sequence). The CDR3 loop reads CASSLSARTSGSGEQYF. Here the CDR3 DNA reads TGTGCCAGCAGTTTATCGGCGAGGACTAGCGGGAGTGGGGAGCAGTACTTC.

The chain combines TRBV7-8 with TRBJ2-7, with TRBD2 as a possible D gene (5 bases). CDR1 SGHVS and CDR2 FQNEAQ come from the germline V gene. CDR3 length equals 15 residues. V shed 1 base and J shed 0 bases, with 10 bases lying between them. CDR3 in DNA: TGTGCCAGCAGCTTAGGGCCCGGGATCTCCTACGAGCAGTACTTC. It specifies CASSLGPGISYEQYF. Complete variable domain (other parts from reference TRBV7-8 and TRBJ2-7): GAGVSQSPRYKVAKRGQDVALRCDPISGHVSLFWYQQALGQGPEFLTYFQNEAQLDKSGLPSDRFFAERPEGSVSTLKIQRTQQEDSAVYLCASSLGPGISYEQYFGPGTRLTVT.

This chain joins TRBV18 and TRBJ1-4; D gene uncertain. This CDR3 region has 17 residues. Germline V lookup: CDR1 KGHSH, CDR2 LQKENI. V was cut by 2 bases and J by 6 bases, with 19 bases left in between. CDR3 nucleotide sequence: TGTGCCAGCTCACCAACAAATCTGGCTATTGGCTATGAAAAACTGTTTTTT. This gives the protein CASSPTNLAIGYEKLFF.

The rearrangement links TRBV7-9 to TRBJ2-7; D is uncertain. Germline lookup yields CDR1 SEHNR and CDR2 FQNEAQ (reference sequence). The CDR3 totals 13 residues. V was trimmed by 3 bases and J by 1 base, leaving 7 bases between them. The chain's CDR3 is CASSFAESYEQYF. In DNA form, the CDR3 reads TGTGCCAGCAGCTTCGCGGAGTCCTACGAGCAGTACTTC.

The CDR3 DNA is TGTGCCAGCAGCCCTCGGGCACAAGGGTCCTACGAGCAGTACTTC. Residues: CASSPRAQGSYEQYF. This chain joins TRBV9 and TRBJ2-7; D unresolved. From germline, CDR1 is SGDLS and CDR2 YYNGEE. V shed 4 bases and J shed 1 base, with 15 bases lying between them. The CDR3 spans 15 residues.

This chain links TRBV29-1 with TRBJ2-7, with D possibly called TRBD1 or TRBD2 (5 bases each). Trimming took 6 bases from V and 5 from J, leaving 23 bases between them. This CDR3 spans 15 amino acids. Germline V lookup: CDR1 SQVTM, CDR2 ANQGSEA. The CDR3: CSVHMRGPVVDEQYF. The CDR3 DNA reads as TGCAGCGTCCACATGAGGGGCCCCGTTGTGGACGAGCAGTACTTC.

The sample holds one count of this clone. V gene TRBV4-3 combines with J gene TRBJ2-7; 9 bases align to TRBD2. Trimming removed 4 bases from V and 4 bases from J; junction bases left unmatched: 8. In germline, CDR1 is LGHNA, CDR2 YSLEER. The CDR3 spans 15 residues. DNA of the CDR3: TGCGCCAGCAGCCCCTCGGCTAGCGGGATATACGAGCAGTACTTC. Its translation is CASSPSASGIYEQYF.

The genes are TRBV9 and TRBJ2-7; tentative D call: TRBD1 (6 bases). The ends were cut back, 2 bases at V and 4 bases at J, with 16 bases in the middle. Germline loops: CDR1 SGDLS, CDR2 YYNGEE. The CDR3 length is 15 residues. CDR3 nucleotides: TGTGCCAGCAGCGTCGGACAGCACCCCCTTTACGAGCAGTACTTC. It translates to CASSVGQHPLYEQYF.